Listed below are T cell receptor beta chains from one sample, sequenced in a study of blood T cell repertoires in COVID-19. Repertoires were generated with immunoSEQ multiplex PCR, while TCRdb's copy carries only in-frame clones and drops some. This table has approximately 230,000 clones, about 86% appearing once. Material: peripheral blood. The receptors come from a man older than 75 with acute or convalescent COVID-19. CDR3s include the opening cysteine and the closing phenylalanine or tryptophan. D genes are given only for firm matches. The size of a clone is reported for some rows only, either as once, few or many, or as a class for expanded clones.

>-|TRBV19|TRBJ2-7|-
CASSIGYGGTYEQYF
TGTGCCAGTAGTATTGGATACGGCGGGACCTACGAGCAGTACTTC
>-|TRBV15|TRBJ1-4|-
CATSGGPNEKLFF
TGTGCCACCAGCGGGGGCCCTAATGAAAAACTGTTTTTT
>TRBD1|TRBV27|TRBJ1-2|-
CASRPRQGVYGYTF
TGTGCCAGCAGACCCCGACAGGGCGTCTATGGCTACACCTTC
>TRBD2|TRBV4-3|TRBJ2-5|-
CASSQIAGGPETQYF
TGCGCCAGCAGCCAAATAGCGGGAGGGCCGGAGACCCAGTACTTC
>-|TRBV7-2|TRBJ2-7|-
CASSLPVMAPEQYF
TGTGCCAGCAGCCTCCCCGTAATGGCACCCGAGCAGTACTTC
>-|TRBV11-1|TRBJ1-2|-
CASSQGRATRYGYTF
TGTGCCAGCAGCCAAGGGCGGGCCACTAGGTATGGCTACACCTTC
>TRBD1|TRBV6-5|TRBJ1-1|-
CASRDLQGAGEAFF
TGTGCCAGCAGGGATCTACAGGGGGCGGGTGAAGCTTTCTTT
>TRBD1|TRBV7-6|TRBJ2-3|-
CASSSDRGRSTDTQYF
TGTGCCAGCAGCTCTGACAGGGGCCGAAGCACAGATACGCAGTATTTT
>TRBD1|TRBV19|TRBJ2-5|-
CASSSRTGAGETQYF
TGTGCCAGTAGTTCCCGGACAGGGGCAGGAGAGACCCAGTACTTC
>TRBD1|TRBV27|TRBJ2-7|-
CASSITGGTFYEQYF
TGTGCCAGCAGTATAACAGGGGGGACGTTCTACGAGCAGTACTTC
>TRBD2|TRBV5-4|TRBJ2-7|-
CASSLELAGEQYF
TGTGCCAGCAGCTTGGAACTAGCGGGGGAGCAGTACTTC
>TRBD1|TRBV18|TRBJ1-4|-
CASSPGQGDEKLFF
TGTGCCAGCTCACCTGGACAGGGCGATGAAAAACTGTTTTTT
>-|TRBV4-1|TRBJ2-7|-
CASSQGGEVGYAYEQYF
TGCGCCAGCAGCCAAGGGGGGGAGGTCGGATACGCATACGAGCAGTACTTC
>TRBD1|TRBV3-1/TRBV3-2|TRBJ1-4|-
CASSQYGQGDEKLFF
TGTGCCAGCAGCCAATATGGGCAGGGGGACGAAAAACTGTTTTTT
>TRBD1|TRBV5-1|TRBJ2-7|-
CASSQQGTVYEQYF
TGCGCCAGCAGCCAACAGGGGACGGTCTACGAGCAGTACTTC
>TRBD1|TRBV9|TRBJ1-2|-
CASKRGQGASNYGYTF
TGTGCCAGCAAAAGAGGGCAGGGGGCGTCTAACTATGGCTACACCTTC
>-|TRBV20-1|TRBJ2-1|-
CSASFQGRYNEQFF
TGCAGTGCTAGTTTTCAGGGTCGGTACAATGAGCAGTTCTTC
>TRBD1|TRBV18|TRBJ2-5|-
CASSLGQGKGQETQYF
TGTGCCAGCTCCCTGGGACAGGGCAAAGGGCAAGAGACCCAGTACTTC
>-|TRBV19|TRBJ2-1|-
CASSLDSNYNEQFF
TGTGCCAGTAGTCTGGACAGTAACTACAATGAGCAGTTCTTC
>-|TRBV27|TRBJ2-4|-
CASTPSIGGINIQYF
TGTGCCAGCACCCCATCTATCGGGGGAATAAACATTCAGTACTTC
>TRBD2|TRBV6-1|TRBJ2-7|-
CASSAVSRGGGTYEQYF
TGTGCCAGCAGTGCGGTTTCTAGAGGCGGGGGTACCTACGAGCAGTACTTC
>TRBD2|TRBV9|TRBJ2-2|-
CASSVTSGNTGELFF
TGTGCCAGCAGCGTAACTAGCGGAAACACCGGGGAGCTGTTTTTT
>-|TRBV18|TRBJ1-3|-
CASSPRTVDTIYF
TGTGCCAGCTCACCTCGGACAGTCGACACCATATATTTT
>-|TRBV6-6|TRBJ1-5|-
CASSSAAGNQPQHF
TGTGCCAGCAGTTCGGCTGCGGGGAATCAGCCCCAGCATTTT
>TRBD1|TRBV19|TRBJ2-5|once
CASSSAPLVGTGGRETQYF
TGTGCCAGTAGTTCCGCCCCTCTGGTCGGGACAGGGGGCCGGGAGACCCAGTACTTC
>TRBD2|TRBV5-4|TRBJ2-4|-
CASSEGLAGGIQYF
TGTGCCAGCAGCGAGGGACTAGCGGGAGGCATTCAGTACTTC
>TRBD2|TRBV7-8|TRBJ2-2|-
CASSPRTSGTTRELFF
TGTGCCAGCAGCCCACGGACTAGCGGGACTACGAGGGAGCTGTTTTTT
>-|TRBV18|TRBJ2-7|-
CASSPQGSYEQYF
TGTGCCAGCTCACCCCAGGGATCCTACGAGCAGTACTTC